One sample yielded the 16 T cell receptor beta chains listed below, sequenced in a study of blood T cell repertoires in COVID-19. Assay: immunoSEQ multiplex PCR; the TCRdb copy retains only in-frame clones and omits some. There are some 76,000 clones in the sample; 75% to 90% occur only once, and roughly 13% lies in the top ten. Material: peripheral blood. The receptors come from a man between 50 and 59 years old with COVID-19, enrolled during active disease.

This clone was seen only a few times. Sequence at one end of the junction differs from germline and may be a read error. The gene calls are TRBV19 and TRBJ2-3; 9 bases align to TRBD2. Germline values: CDR1 LNHDA, CDR2 SQIVND (reference sequence). CDR3 length: 13 amino acids. CDR3 protein: CASSTSGVAGEAF. In DNA form, the CDR3 reads TGTGCCAGTAGTACCTCTGGGGTAGCGGGAGAGGCTTTT.

This chain joins TRBV27 and TRBJ2-5; D possibly corresponds to TRBD1 (5 bases). V was trimmed by 3 bases and J by 1 base, leaving 9 bases between them. The length of the CDR3 is 14 residues. Germline CDR1 and CDR2: MNHEY and SMNVEV (reference sequence). CDR3 bases: TGTGCCAGCAGTTTTGGAAGGGGCCAAGAGACCCAGTACTTC. Protein sequence: CASSFGRGQETQYF.

With respect to this clone: Other DNA sequences within the sample encode an identical CDR3. The chain is built from TRBV2 and TRBJ2-7; no clear D gene. Trimming pared 4 bases from V and 4 bases from J, leaving 5 bases between. From germline, CDR1 is SNHLY and CDR2 FYNNEI. The CDR3 contains 11 residues. The CDR3: CASSGLYEQYF. For the CDR3, the DNA is TGTGCCAGCAGTGGGCTGTACGAGCAGTACTTC.

The genes are TRBV4-1 and TRBJ1-1; D gene uncertain. V was trimmed by 2 bases and J by 1 base, leaving 11 bases between them. The CDR3 length is 15 residues. Per germline, CDR1 MGHRA and CDR2 YSYEKL. The CDR3 DNA is TGCGCCAGCAGCCAACCCTGGTCGGGGAACACTGAAGCTTTCTTT. Its protein is CASSQPWSGNTEAFF.

This clone was observed a few times. The chain has TRBV7-9 and TRBJ2-6; no definite D call. Per the germline V gene, CDR1 is SEHNR and CDR2 is FQNEAQ (reference sequence). V dropped 7 bases and J dropped 0 bases, with 7 bases sitting between them. There are 14 residues in the CDR3. CDR3 coding DNA: TGTGCCAGCACCCCTCTCTCTGGGGCCAACGTCCTGACTTTC. Translating it yields CASTPLSGANVLTF.

This chain connects TRBV5-1 to TRBJ1-5, with 9 bases identical to TRBD1. CDR3 size: 15 residues. Germline CDR1 SGHRS, CDR2 YFSETQ. After removal of 4 bases from V and 1 base from J, the junction contained 3 bases not matched to a gene. The CDR3 coding sequence is TGCGCCAGCAGCCCCGGGACAGGGAGCAATCAGCCCCAGCATTTT. This encodes CASSPGTGSNQPQHF.

V and J are TRBV7-2 and TRBJ2-2; possible D gene TRBD1, 6 bases. CDR1 is SGHTA and CDR2 is FQGNSA in the germline V gene. The CDR3 covers 14 residues. Between the trimmed V and J ends, which lost 2 bases and 8 bases, there was a span of 12 bases. In DNA form, the CDR3 reads TGTGCCAGCAGCTTAAGGACAGCCCGGGGGGAGCTGTTTTTT. Protein product: CASSLRTARGELFF.

V and J are TRBV7-9 and TRBJ1-3, with a weak D call TRBD1 (6 bases). Germline V gene lookup returns CDR1 SEHNR and CDR2 FQNEAQ (reference sequence). The CDR3 covers 18 residues. V shed 3 bases and J shed 0 bases, with 18 bases lying between them. CDR3 bases: TGTGCCAGCAGCTTTCCCACCTGGACAGAATCCTCTGGAAACACCATATATTTT. Protein sequence: CASSFPTWTESSGNTIYF.

The chain has TRBV18 and TRBJ2-3, with D perhaps matching TRBD1 (5 bases). This CDR3 comprises 14 residues. Trimming shortened V by 2 bases and J by 0 bases, and 6 bases separated the two germline ends. CDR1 KGHSH and CDR2 LQKENI come from the germline V gene. The CDR3 DNA reads TGTGCCAGCTCACCAACAGGAAGCACAGATACGCAGTATTTT. This sequence encodes CASSPTGSTDTQYF.

Only a few counts were recorded for this clone. The chain couples TRBV29-1 to TRBJ2-1, with D possibly being TRBD2 (6 bases). Trimming stripped 5 bases from V and 8 bases from J, with 16 bases between. The length of the CDR3 is 13 residues. Germline CDR1 SQVTM, CDR2 ANQGSEA. Here the CDR3 reads CSVRGDSIDEQFF. The CDR3 bases are TGCAGCGTTCGCGGGGACTCTATCGATGAGCAGTTCTTC.

The rearrangement uses TRBV11-2 and TRBJ1-6, with a tentative D call TRBD1 (5 bases). This CDR3 is built from 14 residues. The V gene's germline CDR1 is SGHAT and CDR2 FQNNGV. The ends were cut back, 4 bases at V and 7 bases at J, with 11 bases in the middle. CDR3 loop: CASSSTGRNSPLHF. The CDR3 DNA reads as TGTGCCAGCAGCTCTACAGGTCGAAATTCACCCCTCCACTTT.

This clone was found a few times. The chain is built from TRBV5-1 and TRBJ2-4; 7 bases match TRBD1. Germline CDR1 is SGHRS and CDR2 is YFSETQ. V lost 5 bases, J lost 2 bases, and 10 bases stayed unmatched. The length of the CDR3 is 16 residues. This CDR3 reads CASRSDRAETKNIQYF. The CDR3 DNA sequence: TGCGCCAGCAGGTCAGACAGGGCAGAAACCAAAAACATTCAGTACTTC.

V usage is TRBV28 and J usage is TRBJ1-2; 8 bases line up with TRBD1. The germline CDR1 and CDR2 sequences are MDHEN and SYDVKM. CDR3 length equals 14 residues. V lost 8 bases, J lost 0 bases, and 5 bases stayed unmatched. CDR3 DNA sequence: TGTGCCAGCGGACAGGGCCCAGCTAACTATGGCTACACCTTC. It is translated as CASGQGPANYGYTF.

J is TRBJ2-3 and V is TRBV2; D uncertain. V lost 4 bases and J lost 5, with 22 bases in between. This CDR3 is 17 amino acids long. Looked up from germline, CDR1 is SNHLY and CDR2 is FYNNEI. The CDR3 protein is CASSGLLERPTGDTQYF. CDR3 DNA: TGTGCCAGCAGTGGTCTCTTAGAGCGCCCGACGGGAGATACGCAGTATTTT.

The chain joins TRBV30 to TRBJ2-2; tentatively, D is TRBD1 (6 bases). The CDR3 extends over 15 amino acids. Trimming cost V 7 bases and J 3 bases, with 18 bases left between them. In germline, CDR1 is GTSNPN, CDR2 SVGIG (reference sequence). The CDR3 nucleotides are TGTGCCTTTGATCCAGGACGGACAGACACCGGGGAGCTGTTTTTT. Protein sequence: CAFDPGRTDTGELFF.

The chain couples TRBV4-3 to TRBJ2-1; D may be TRBD2 (6 bases). The germline V gene encodes CDR1 LGHNA and CDR2 YSLEER. Trimming removed 4 bases at V and 8 bases at J, with 21 bases between. This CDR3 is 16 amino acids long. The CDR3, as DNA: TGCGCCAGCAGCCGCCTACTGGGGGGATTAGGGGATGAGCAGTTCTTC. Protein product: CASSRLLGGLGDEQFF.